This T cell receptor (beta chain) was sequenced for a study of cytomegalovirus exposure and HLA in healthy donors. Regarding the study as a whole: Other equally common chains were less clonally expanded than HLA-associated TCR beta chains, a later analysis showed. Trimming of TCR beta V- and J-genes showed a link, identified in a later analysis, to a missense DCLRE1C variant. DRB1 showed the most TCR associations and HLA-C the fewest in a later analysis, as rates varied by HLA locus.

Samples came from healthy bone marrow donors. The PCR contained 60 Vbeta and 13 Jbeta primers. The table came from immunoSEQ multiplex PCR; TCRdb's copy has only in-frame clones and leaves some out. The sample carries more than 80,000 clones, 50% to 80% recorded once. In the case of this clone: Its antigen remains unidentified.

This receptor was identified in a man in his 60s in good health and CMV-seronegative. The specimen was PBMCs.

CDR3 region: CASSRPGGNTEAFF. In DNA, the CDR3 is TGTGCCAGCAGTCGCCCTGGAGGGAACACTGAAGCTTTCTTT. The chain is built from TRBV27 and TRBJ1-1; D is undetermined. Trimming left V 5 bases short and J 1 base short, with 11 bases between. The CDR3 is 14 amino acids. The germline V gene encodes CDR1 MNHEY and CDR2 SMNVEV (reference sequence).